This TCR beta chain was found in a study of identical twins. Germline CDR1 and CDR2: DFQATT and SNEGSKA (reference sequence). This CDR3 is 13 amino acids long. Germline trimming cut 3 bases from V and 2 bases from J; bases unmatched to any gene: 2. The sample holds a few counts of this clonotype. cDNA molecules carried unique molecular identifiers, and template switching added a universal primer site. One entry per CDR3 protein results from TCRdb running MiXCR on the 5' RACE reads. The data hold more than 1.5 million distinct CDR3 sequences, with less than 35% observed a single time. Sequenced: cord blood. The chain links TRBV20-1 to TRBJ2-3; TRBD2 aligns across 7 bases. This receptor was taken from a newborn girl in good health. CDR3 nucleotides: TGCAGTGCTAGCGGGGGGTACACAGATACGCAGTATTTT. Amino acid sequence: CSASGGYTDTQYF.